This passage covers 21 T cell receptor beta chains from one sample sequenced in a study of blood T cells in healthy people across ages. It was with a sample-barcoded 5' primer and a J-beta primer mix that a second PCR of roughly 6 to 11 cycles was run. TCRdb ran MiXCR on the 5' RACE reads and lists one entry per CDR3 protein. The data contain 600,000 to 650,000 distinct CDR3 sequences, roughly three fifths of them seen just once; the ten biggest clones take up 30% to 45%. Sequenced: blood. The receptors stem from a man aged 55 to 70 in good health.

The chain carries TRBV20-1 and TRBJ2-4; D call uncertain. The closer fit of TRBJ2-7 to the DNA end suggests the J call may be wrong. The CDR3 covers 14 residues. The germline gives CDR1 DFQATT, CDR2 SNEGSKA (reference sequence). CDR3 DNA: TGCAGTGCTAGGTCCGTAACGGCGTCCTACGAGCAGTACTTC. Amino acids: CSARSVTASYEQYF.

The chain carries TRBV27 and TRBJ2-7, with D perhaps given as TRBD1 or TRBD2 (6 bases each). The CDR3 loop spans 14 amino acids. Trimming cost V 3 bases and J 6 bases, with 15 bases left between them. Germline CDR1 and CDR2: MNHEY and SMNVEV (reference sequence). The CDR3 reads CASSLGGRRSEQYF. The CDR3 DNA reads TGTGCCAGCAGTTTGGGGGGCCGTCGCTCCGAGCAGTACTTC.

J is TRBJ2-5 and V is TRBV20-1, with 9 bases that match TRBD1. The CDR3 has 14 residues. Germline lookup yields CDR1 DFQATT and CDR2 SNEGSKA (reference sequence). J was trimmed by 4 bases and V by 1 base; bases with no gene match: 4. The CDR3 reads CSARARTGVETQYF. The CDR3 coding sequence is TGCAGTGCTAGAGCCCGGACAGGGGTAGAGACCCAGTACTTC.

The V and J genes are TRBV5-1 and TRBJ1-4, with unresolved D. The CDR3 is 14 residues long. CDR1 SGHRS and CDR2 YFSETQ come from the germline V gene. V was trimmed by 0 bases and J by 7 bases, leaving 10 bases between them. The CDR3, as DNA: TGCGCCAGCAGCTTGGGACAACCCCGTGAAAAACTGTTTTTT. Translating gives CASSLGQPREKLFF.

This clonotype was seen repeatedly, ten times or more. The J gene is TRBJ1-1, the V gene TRBV7-9; no firm D call. CDR1 SEHNR and CDR2 FQNEAQ come from the germline V gene (reference sequence). V was clipped by 6 bases and J by 1 base, with 21 bases between them. CDR3 length: 17 residues. The CDR3 spells CASSLRRMPDGNTEAFF. CDR3 coding DNA: TGTGCCAGCAGTCTGCGCCGGATGCCCGACGGGAACACTGAAGCTTTCTTT.

This clonotype was found a few times. The chain recombines TRBV6-1 with TRBJ1-6; 9 bases are shared with TRBD1. The CDR3 totals 13 residues. The J segment lost 10 bases and the V segment lost 6 bases, leaving 4 bases of the junction unmatched. Germline CDR1 MNHNS, CDR2 SASEGT. In DNA, the CDR3 is TGTGCCAGCAGGGGGACAGGGATGTCACCCCTCCACTTT. Translation gives CASRGTGMSPLHF.

V usage is TRBV18 and J usage is TRBJ1-1; 12 positions agree with TRBD1. The V gene end was trimmed by 5 bases and the J gene end by 4 bases; junction bases not matched to a gene: 14. Germline lookup yields CDR1 KGHSH and CDR2 LQKENI. The CDR3 is 18 residues long. In nucleotides, the CDR3 is TGTGCCAGCTCAACCAACGGGGGACAGGGGGCGTCGGGCACTGAAGCTTTCTTT. It specifies CASSTNGGQGASGTEAFF.

This clonotype was seen more than once but under ten times. The chain links TRBV5-1 to TRBJ1-1; D not resolved. Looked up from germline, CDR1 is SGHRS and CDR2 is YFSETQ. The CDR3 is 13 amino acids. Trimming shortened V by 0 bases and J by 1 base, and 4 bases separated the two germline ends. The CDR3 loop is CASSLVWNTEAFF. DNA of the CDR3: TGCGCCAGCAGCTTGGTTTGGAACACTGAAGCTTTCTTT.

V usage is TRBV12-5 and J usage is TRBJ2-2; D assignment may be TRBD1 or TRBD2 (5 bases each). V dropped 1 base and J dropped 4 bases, with 10 bases sitting between them. CDR1 LGHNT and CDR2 FRNRAP come from the germline V gene. CDR3 size: 15 residues. The CDR3 sequence: CASGLGAGTTGELFF. The CDR3 DNA reads TGTGCTAGTGGTTTGGGGGCAGGGACCACCGGGGAGCTGTTTTTT.

For the CDR3, the DNA is TGCGCCAGCAGCCAAGGATTGCCCGGGTCGAGCACAGATACGCAGTATTTT. This sequence encodes CASSQGLPGSSTDTQYF. V is TRBV4-1 and J is TRBJ2-3; D is unclear. The germline V gene encodes CDR1 MGHRA and CDR2 YSYEKL. V was pared by 1 base and J by 0 bases, with 14 bases between. The CDR3 is 17 amino acids.

The chain joins TRBV12-3 or TRBV12-4 to TRBJ1-6; a weak D match, TRBD1 (5 bases). Trimming took 6 bases from V and 9 from J, leaving 9 bases between them. The CDR3 totals 12 residues. Written as DNA, the CDR3 is TGTGCCAGCAGACCCCAGGGTTCACCCCTCCACTTT. Its translation is CASRPQGSPLHF.

This chain uses TRBV29-1 with TRBJ1-2, with D possibly matching TRBD1 (6 bases). The CDR3 runs to 14 residues. The V and J ends lost 0 bases and 6 bases respectively, with 14 bases between them. Germline V gives CDR1 SQVTM, CDR2 ANQGSEA. The CDR3 is CSVEDRGRPHGYTF. The CDR3 DNA is TGCAGCGTTGAAGATCGGGGGCGGCCCCATGGCTACACCTTC.

This chain joins TRBV12-3 or TRBV12-4 and TRBJ2-3; D remains ambiguous. The CDR3 has 12 residues. V was cut by 8 bases and J by 4 bases, with 10 bases left in between. CDR3 region: CASRRAPDTQYF. The CDR3 DNA reads TGTGCCAGCCGACGGGCTCCAGATACGCAGTATTTT.

The gene calls are TRBV10-3 and TRBJ2-1; 13 bases map to TRBD2. The CDR3 is 15 amino acids. Germline trimming cut 3 bases from V and 10 bases from J; bases unmatched to any gene: 6. Germline lookup yields CDR1 ENHRY and CDR2 SYGVKD. Here the CDR3 reads CAISDGTSGVYEQFF. CDR3 nucleotides: TGTGCCATCAGTGATGGGACTAGCGGGGTTTACGAGCAGTTCTTC.

V usage is TRBV9 and J usage is TRBJ2-5; D possibly corresponds to TRBD2 (5 bases). CDR1 and CDR2 from the germline V gene are SGDLS and YYNGEE. This CDR3 has 15 amino acids. The germline V and J ends were trimmed by 0 bases and 2 bases, with 11 bases remaining between them. The CDR3: CASSVGGSAQETQYF. As DNA, the CDR3 is TGTGCCAGCAGCGTAGGGGGTAGCGCGCAAGAGACCCAGTACTTC. The full variable domain, in which reference TRBV9 and TRBJ2-5 provide the parts outside the CDR3, is DSGVTQTPKHLITATGQRVTLRCSPRSGDLSVYWYQQSLDQGLQFLIQYYNGEERAKGNILERFSAQQFPDLHSELNLSSLELGDSALYFCASSVGGSAQETQYFGPGTRLLVL.

This clonotype turned up a few times. CDR3: CSVDYGQGANEQFF. CDR3 DNA: TGCAGCGTTGATTACGGACAGGGGGCCAATGAGCAGTTCTTC. J is TRBJ2-1 and V is TRBV29-1, with TRBD1 matching over 11 bases. The CDR3 totals 14 residues. V lost 3 bases and J lost 6; bases outside the gene matches: 4. Looked up from germline, CDR1 is SQVTM and CDR2 is ANQGSEA.

This clonotype has more than one count but fewer than ten. The chain carries TRBV6-5 and TRBJ2-5; TRBD1 aligns across 9 bases. CDR3 size: 14 residues. Germline assignment: CDR1 MNHEY and CDR2 SVGAGI. Trimming took 8 bases from V and 5 from J; bases not matched to a gene: 9. The CDR3 DNA sequence: TGTGCCAGCGGCCTGACAGGGGGTCAGGAGACCCAGTACTTC. Its translation is CASGLTGGQETQYF.

The chain recombines TRBV6-1 with TRBJ2-5; possible D gene TRBD1, 5 bases. Germline CDR1 MNHNS, CDR2 SASEGT. The germline V and J ends were trimmed by 4 bases and 3 bases, with 9 bases remaining between them. CDR3 length: 13 amino acids. The CDR3 nucleotides read TGTGCCAGCAGTGCCCGACAGAAAGAGACCCAGTACTTC. Its translation: CASSARQKETQYF.

The rearrangement uses TRBV24-1 and TRBJ2-1; tentatively, D is TRBD2 (6 bases). CDR3 length: 15 amino acids. Trimming left V 2 bases short and J 10 bases short, with 17 bases between. Per the germline V gene, CDR1 is KGHDR and CDR2 is SFDVKD. The CDR3 nucleotides are TGTGCCACCAGTGATTCCGGCGACCTAGCGTTAGAGCAGTTCTTC. Protein: CATSDSGDLALEQFF.

This clonotype was observed a few times. The rearrangement links TRBV6-5 to TRBJ1-2, with 8 bases fitting TRBD1. Germline assignment: CDR1 MNHEY and CDR2 SVGAGI. CDR3 length equals 13 residues. The trim removed 6 bases at V and 8 bases at J, leaving 8 bases unmatched. The CDR3 here is CASSSDRGSGYTF. The CDR3 nucleotides read TGTGCCAGCAGCTCTGACAGGGGCAGCGGCTACACCTTC.

Remarks on this clonotype: A much bigger clone sits one base away, suggesting this may be a read error. The rearrangement links TRBV5-1 to TRBJ2-7, with TRBD1 matching 9 bases. TRBJ2-1 explains the end of the DNA better; the J call may be wrong. The CDR3 length is 15 residues. Germline lookup yields CDR1 SGHRS and CDR2 YFSETQ. The DNA of the CDR3 is TGCGCCAGCAGCTTTGGGACAGGGAGCTCCTACGAGCAGTTCTTC. It yields the protein CASSFGTGSSYEQFF.